This section outlines one T cell receptor beta chain sequence together with its context. Its antigen is unknown. Per germline, CDR1 KGHSH and CDR2 LQKENI. V was pared by 3 bases and J by 5 bases, with 4 bases of the junction left unmatched. The CDR3 extends over 14 amino acids. This specimen belongs to a study of Ad26.COV2.S vaccination and SARS-CoV-2 variants. The overall study: Participants got Ad26.COV2.S intramuscularly, once or twice 56 days apart. Study-level findings and limits: Considerable breadth of spike-specific CD8+ and CD4+ T cell responses has reportedly been documented following vaccination. The analyses of TCR breadth and depth may have understated the size of total T cell responses.

Documented treatment: some 19 received Ad26.COV2.S at low or high dose, single or two shots; 5 received placebo; per-sample allocation not given. Samples were taken on day 63 after the first vaccine or placebo injection. Measured with immunoSEQ multiplex PCR; TCRdb has only the in-frame clones, and not every one. The sample holds 380,000 or so clones, around four fifths seen once. Sequencing used peripheral blood, obtained in a trial of Ad26.COV2.S vaccine versus placebo. The sequence was obtained from a person between 18 and 65 years old who received the Ad26.COV2.S COVID-19 vaccine or a placebo. The J gene is TRBJ2-5, the V gene TRBV18, with 9 bases aligning to TRBD1. The CDR3 nucleotides read TGTGCCAGCTCACCGGGACAGGGAGGGGAGACCCAGTACTTC. Translation gives CASSPGQGGETQYF. Drawing the rest from reference TRBV18 and TRBJ2-5, the complete variable domain is NAGVMQNPRHLVRRRGQEARLRCSPMKGHSHVYWYRQLPEEGLKFMVYLQKENIIDESGMPKERFSAEFPKEGPSILRIQQVVRGDSAAYFCASSPGQGGETQYFGPGTRLLVL.